This T cell receptor (beta chain) was sequenced during a study of shared clonotypes between healthy human individuals. TCRdb's table, derived via immunoSEQ multiplex PCR, lists solely in-frame clones and lacks some. Of 450,000 or so clones listed, roughly three quarters are singletons. CDR1 and CDR2 (germline): LGHNA, YNFKEQ. The ends were cut back, 3 bases at V and 13 bases at J, with 12 bases in the middle. The CDR3 has 11 residues. Input material: PBMCs. The rearrangement links TRBV4-2 to TRBJ1-2, with D unresolved. The receptor comes from a woman aged 40 to 50 in good health. Some clones in this sample may be carry-over from other donors' samples. The CDR3 protein is CASSHVGVFTF. The CDR3 DNA sequence: TGTGCCAGCAGCCACGTCGGGGTTTTCACCTTC.